These 31 T cell receptor beta chains were all obtained from the same sample, sequenced in a study of blood T cell repertoires in COVID-19. Sequenced by immunoSEQ multiplex PCR; TCRdb stores in-frame clones only, minus some. The sample records 170,000 or so clones, about 83% being singletons. The sample was peripheral blood. The receptors shown here come from a woman between 18 and 30 years old who had recovered from COVID-19.

The chain couples TRBV7-7 to TRBJ2-7, with 8 bases fitting TRBD1. The CDR3 spans 13 residues. After removal of 5 bases from V and 9 bases from J, the junction contained 9 bases not matched to a gene. Per the germline V gene, CDR1 is SSHAT and CDR2 is FNYEAQ (reference sequence). The CDR3 loop is CASSPADRETQYF. CDR3 DNA sequence: TGTGCCAGCAGCCCGGCGGACAGGGAAACGCAGTACTTC.

This clone has more than one count but fewer than ten. This chain connects TRBV27 to TRBJ2-2, with 14 bases fitting TRBD2. There are 18 residues in the CDR3. Looked up from germline, CDR1 is MNHEY and CDR2 is SMNVEV (reference sequence). V shed 5 bases, J shed 6 bases, and the junction held 11 bases outside the gene matches. For the CDR3, the DNA is TGTGCCAGCAGTACAGGGACTAGCGGGGGTTGGGGCGCCGGGGAGCTGTTTTTT. It specifies CASSTGTSGGWGAGELFF.

The V gene is TRBV19, the J gene TRBJ2-5; D is undetermined. The V gene lost 4 bases and the J gene lost 2 bases, with 17 bases spanning the gap. This CDR3 has 16 amino acids. Looked up from germline, CDR1 is LNHDA and CDR2 is SQIVND (reference sequence). The CDR3 sequence is CASSSGRQSLQETQYF. The CDR3 DNA follows: TGTGCCAGTAGTAGCGGTAGGCAAAGCTTACAAGAGACCCAGTACTTC.

There are a few counts of this clone. The CDR3 here is CASSPYRTGRDTEAFF. DNA for the CDR3: TGTGCCAGCAGCCCTTATAGGACGGGGAGAGACACTGAAGCTTTCTTT. The chain links TRBV3-1 (or the pseudogene TRBV3-2) to TRBJ1-1; D gene uncertain. V gave up 4 bases and J gave up 3 bases, with 18 bases separating them. The CDR3 has 16 residues. CDR1 LGHDT and CDR2 YNNKEL come from the germline V gene (reference sequence).

The genes are TRBV5-4 and TRBJ2-2; D is possibly TRBD2 (7 bases). Per germline, CDR1 SGHNT and CDR2 YYREEE (reference sequence). The CDR3 runs to 15 residues. V lost 4 bases and J lost 6, with 16 bases in between. The CDR3 bases are TGTGCCAGCAGCGGGTGGGGGGGCACCGCCGGGGAGCTGTTTTTT. Its translation: CASSGWGGTAGELFF.

The genes are TRBV29-1 and TRBJ1-2; 7 bases are a match to TRBD1. V shed 5 bases and J 2 bases; nucleotides not matched to a gene: 2. The germline CDR1 and CDR2 sequences are SQVTM and ANQGSEA. The CDR3 is made up of 12 amino acids. CDR3 nucleotides: TGCAGCGTTTGGGACAGCAACTATGGCTACACCTTC. Protein sequence: CSVWDSNYGYTF.

This chain links TRBV18 with TRBJ2-3, with a tentative D call TRBD1 (6 bases). Per germline, CDR1 KGHSH and CDR2 LQKENI. The CDR3 is made up of 15 amino acids. Trimming cost V 0 bases and J 0 bases, with 7 bases left between them. CDR3 nucleotides: TGTGCCAGCTCACCACCGGACAGTAGCACAGATACGCAGTATTTT. Translation: CASSPPDSSTDTQYF. The full variable domain, rest sourced from reference TRBV18 and TRBJ2-3, is NAGVMQNPRHLVRRRGQEARLRCSPMKGHSHVYWYRQLPEEGLKFMVYLQKENIIDESGMPKERFSAEFPKEGPSILRIQQVVRGDSAAYFCASSPPDSSTDTQYFGPGTRLTVL.

This rearrangement joins TRBV11-2 to TRBJ1-4, with 8 bases lining up with TRBD1. V trimming: 1 base; J trimming: 11 bases; junction bases outside the gene matches: 6. The CDR3 runs 14 residues. The germline gives CDR1 SGHAT, CDR2 FQNNGV. CDR3 sequence: CASSLGSGGSKLFF. DNA for the CDR3: TGTGCCAGCAGCTTAGGTTCAGGGGGCTCGAAACTGTTTTTT.

The CDR3 loop reads CASSLATAPGTQYF. In nucleotides, the CDR3 is TGTGCCAGCAGCTTAGCCACAGCTCCAGGGACCCAGTACTTC. This chain connects TRBV7-2 to TRBJ2-5; D is uncertain. Germline V gives CDR1 SGHTA, CDR2 FQGNSA. The germline V and J ends were trimmed by 0 bases and 7 bases, with 12 bases remaining between them. The CDR3 is made up of 14 amino acids.

The chain combines TRBV30 with TRBJ2-1; perhaps TRBD2 as D (5 bases). V lost 0 bases, J lost 6 bases, and 12 bases lay in between. Germline CDR1 is GTSNPN and CDR2 is SVGIG (reference sequence). There are 14 residues in the CDR3. CDR3: CAWSVGTSGNEQFF. CDR3 in DNA: TGTGCCTGGAGTGTGGGAACTAGTGGCAATGAGCAGTTCTTC.

A word on this clone: The germline gene is not matched at one end of the junction; a read error may be the cause. The chain employs TRBV7-7 and TRBJ2-3, with no clear D. Per germline, CDR1 SSHAT and CDR2 FNYEAQ (reference sequence). This CDR3 has 13 amino acids. This chain's CDR3 is CASSLEYSDTQYF. The CDR3 DNA reads as TGTGCTAGCAGCTTAGAATATTCAGATACGCAGTATTTT.

This clone appeared once. The rearrangement links TRBV2 to TRBJ2-5; 9 nucleotides line up with TRBD1. With 4 bases clipped from V and 4 bases from J, the junction kept 7 bases outside the gene matches. This CDR3 spans 15 amino acids. The germline CDR1 and CDR2 sequences are SNHLY and FYNNEI. CDR3 region: CASSGRGQGGETQYF. As DNA, the CDR3 is TGTGCCAGCAGTGGTAGGGGACAGGGAGGAGAGACCCAGTACTTC.

This clone occurred a few times. This sequence joins TRBV9 and TRBJ2-2; the match to TRBD1 covers 8 bases. V gave up 1 base and J gave up 2 bases; unmatched junction bases: 7. This CDR3 is built from 17 residues. Looked up from germline, CDR1 is SGDLS and CDR2 is YYNGEE. CDR3 sequence reads: CASSVFSTGGNTGELFF. Here the CDR3 DNA reads TGTGCCAGCAGCGTATTCAGTACAGGGGGTAACACCGGGGAGCTGTTTTTT.

V is TRBV3-1 (or the pseudogene TRBV3-2) and J is TRBJ2-2; D unresolved. The CDR3 loop spans 14 amino acids. With 4 bases removed from V and 0 bases from J, the gap between germline ends came to 6 bases. Germline CDR1 and CDR2: LGHDT and YNNKEL (reference sequence). The CDR3 sequence: CASSLAPNTGELFF. CDR3 in DNA: TGTGCCAGCAGCCTAGCACCGAACACCGGGGAGCTGTTTTTT.

The V gene is TRBV12-3 or TRBV12-4, the J gene TRBJ1-1, with a tentative D call TRBD1 (6 bases). The CDR3 sequence is 13 residues long. V lost 5 bases and J 10 bases, leaving 17 bases between the germline ends. CDR3 sequence (DNA): TGTGCCAGCAGTCTACAGGCGGCCAGGGGAGCTTTCTTT. It specifies CASSLQAARGAFF.

CDR3 region: CASSFRTGLGGNTEAFF. The CDR3 DNA is TGCGCCAGCAGCTTCAGGACAGGGCTTGGTGGGAACACTGAAGCTTTCTTT. The chain recombines TRBV5-1 with TRBJ1-1, with 8 bases aligning to TRBD1. The trim removed 2 bases at V and 1 base at J, leaving 10 bases unmatched. The CDR3 is 17 residues long. Germline V gives CDR1 SGHRS, CDR2 YFSETQ.

This clone was seen just once. The rearrangement joins TRBV7-9 to TRBJ2-3, with a tentative D call TRBD1 (5 bases). V was pared by 1 base and J by 4 bases, with 15 bases between. CDR3 length equals 16 residues. Germline CDR1 is SEHNR and CDR2 is FQNEAQ (reference sequence). CDR3 DNA sequence: TGTGCCAGCAGCTTAGGGAAAGGGGTAGTGCCAGATACGCAGTATTTT. Protein product: CASSLGKGVVPDTQYF.

This clone was observed once. V is TRBV18 and J is TRBJ2-5; D is unresolved. V shed 6 bases and J shed 5 bases, with 10 bases lying between them. CDR3 length: 12 amino acids. Germline V gene lookup returns CDR1 KGHSH and CDR2 LQKENI. The CDR3 loop is CASSGGGETQYF. The CDR3 DNA is TGTGCCAGCTCGGGTGGCGGCGAGACCCAGTACTTC.

The rearrangement uses TRBV10-3 and TRBJ2-3, with 7 bases identical to TRBD2. The CDR3 totals 15 residues. Germline V gene sequence: CDR1 ENHRY, CDR2 SYGVKD. Germline trimming cut 7 bases from V and 2 bases from J; bases unmatched to any gene: 9. In DNA, the CDR3 is TGTGCCATCACCCCGACCCGGGAGGACACAGATACGCAGTATTTT. Translated, it gives CAITPTREDTDTQYF.

This clone was detected a few times. The CDR3 protein is CASSPLGGDYNEQFF. Here the CDR3 DNA reads TGTGCCAGCAGTCCCCTAGGCGGAGACTACAATGAGCAGTTCTTC. The rearrangement joins TRBV6-5 to TRBJ2-1; D remains ambiguous. The CDR3 has 15 amino acids. The germline V gene encodes CDR1 MNHEY and CDR2 SVGAGI. Trimming took 5 bases from V and 3 from J, leaving 14 bases between them.

The chain links TRBV4-3 to TRBJ2-1, with D uncertain. This CDR3 is 17 amino acids long. Per the germline V gene, CDR1 is LGHNA and CDR2 is YSLEER. The ends were cut back, 0 bases at V and 0 bases at J, with 12 bases in the middle. The CDR3 DNA sequence: TGCGCCAGCAGCCAAGATCTAGGTCCTAGCTCCTACAATGAGCAGTTCTTC. Its translation is CASSQDLGPSSYNEQFF.

The CDR3 is CASSFNGNYGYTF. In nucleotides, the CDR3 is TGTGCCAGCAGCTTTAACGGGAACTATGGCTACACCTTC. The chain couples TRBV7-2 to TRBJ1-2; no reliable D call. This CDR3 spans 13 amino acids. V gave up 3 bases and J gave up 2 bases, with 7 bases separating them. The V gene's germline CDR1 is SGHTA and CDR2 FQGNSA. Variable domain in full (rest from reference TRBV7-2 and TRBJ1-2): GAGVSQSPSNKVTEKGKDVELRCDPISGHTALYWYRQSLGQGLEFLIYFQGNSAPDKSGLPSDRFSAERTGGSVSTLTIQRTQQEDSAVYLCASSFNGNYGYTFGSGTRLTVV.

This clone was seen a single time. Other DNA sequences in this sample translate to the same CDR3. DNA of the CDR3: TGCGCCAGCAGCCAAGATTCGGGCTCTGGAAACACCATATATTTT. As protein: CASSQDSGSGNTIYF. The rearrangement links TRBV4-3 to TRBJ1-3; no firm D call. Germline V gives CDR1 LGHNA, CDR2 YSLEER. This CDR3 has 15 amino acids. Between the trimmed V and J ends, which lost 0 bases and 0 bases, there was a span of 6 bases.

V usage is TRBV6-5 and J usage is TRBJ2-1; 7 bases align to TRBD1. The trim removed 2 bases at V and 3 bases at J, leaving 7 bases unmatched. CDR1 and CDR2 (germline): MNHEY, SVGAGI. The CDR3 has 16 amino acids. The CDR3 is CASSYPGQGDYNEQFF. The CDR3 DNA reads as TGTGCCAGCAGTTACCCGGGCCAGGGGGACTACAATGAGCAGTTCTTC.

This rearrangement joins TRBV9 to TRBJ2-3; TRBD2 aligns across 9 bases. With 4 bases clipped from V and 3 bases from J, the junction kept 9 bases outside the gene matches. This CDR3 has 16 residues. CDR1 SGDLS and CDR2 YYNGEE come from the germline V gene. Here the CDR3 reads CASSPGLADQTDTQYF. The CDR3 nucleotides read TGTGCCAGCAGCCCGGGACTAGCAGACCAAACAGATACGCAGTATTTT.

A few counts support this clone. The V call is TRBV4-3, the J call TRBJ2-7; 13 bases line up with TRBD2. The CDR3 has 16 amino acids. V lost 4 bases and J lost 3; bases outside the gene matches: 6. Germline V gene data show CDR1 as LGHNA and CDR2 as YSLEER. CDR3 sequence reads: CASSPRLAGGSYEQYF. CDR3 sequence (DNA): TGCGCCAGCAGCCCCCGACTAGCGGGGGGTAGCTACGAGCAGTACTTC.

This clone turned up a few times. The rearrangement links TRBV10-3 to TRBJ1-1; D remains unclear. V lost 7 bases to trimming and J lost 1 base, with 19 bases between them. This CDR3 has 16 residues. Per the germline V gene, CDR1 is ENHRY and CDR2 is SYGVKD. CDR3: CAITRALQSTNTEAFF. As DNA, the CDR3 is TGTGCCATCACGAGGGCATTACAGAGTACGAACACTGAAGCTTTCTTT.

The chain joins TRBV9 to TRBJ2-2, with TRBD1 matching 9 bases. CDR1 and CDR2 (germline): SGDLS, YYNGEE. The CDR3 is 14 residues long. With 3 bases clipped from V and 7 bases from J, the junction kept 4 bases outside the gene matches. The CDR3 DNA sequence: TGTGCCAGCAGCGGACAGGGGGGGGGCGGGGAGCTGTTTTTT. Translation: CASSGQGGGGELFF.

The chain uses TRBV25-1 and TRBJ1-6, with TRBD1 matching 8 bases. The CDR3 covers 14 residues. V gave up 3 bases and J gave up 9 bases; unmatched junction bases: 4. CDR1 is MGHDK, CDR2 SYGVNS, per germline. CDR3 nucleotides: TGTGCCAGCAGTGACCAGGGGGCCGGTTCACCCCTCCACTTT. Translated, it gives CASSDQGAGSPLHF.

The rearrangement uses TRBV10-2 and TRBJ1-2; D gene uncertain. V lost 5 bases, J lost 0 bases, and 19 bases lay in between. The germline gives CDR1 WSHSY, CDR2 SAAADI. CDR3 size: 17 residues. CDR3 coding DNA: TGCGCCAGCAGTCCGGTCGGACGGGGATATACTAACTATGGCTACACCTTC. Translating gives CASSPVGRGYTNYGYTF.

J is TRBJ2-1 and V is TRBV9; D possibly corresponds to TRBD2 (5 bases). Looked up from germline, CDR1 is SGDLS and CDR2 is YYNGEE. V lost 2 bases and J lost 8, with 11 bases in between. The CDR3 loop spans 13 amino acids. The CDR3 DNA follows: TGTGCCAGCAGCGTTAATTCGAGGGATGAGCAGTTCTTC. It encodes CASSVNSRDEQFF.